The subject of this entry is one T cell receptor (beta chain). The antigen remains unidentified. The data originate from a study of shared clonotypes between healthy human individuals. As for the study in general: Each donor's CD4 naive and CD4 memory cells filled three plates apiece, CD8 naive two, and CD8 memory one.

Study-level points and caveats: Non-shared clonotypes had lower generation probabilities than clonotypes shared by all four sorted-subset donors. How much donors shared clonotypes was expected to be affected by sequencing depth.

Data came from immunoSEQ multiplex PCR; TCRdb stores just in-frame clones and leaves some out. The table shows some 900,000 clones, with approximately 76% occurring only once. The germline V and J ends were trimmed by 2 bases and 0 bases, with 14 bases remaining between them. Germline CDR1 reads MDHEN; CDR2 reads SYDVKM. There are 17 residues in the CDR3. The sequenced material came from memory CD4+ T cells sorted from blood. Subset denoted: CD45RA-negative fraction. This TCR derives from a man aged 18 to 29 in good health. V is TRBV28 and J is TRBJ1-5; tentatively, D is TRBD1 (5 bases). Here the CDR3 DNA reads TGTGCCAGCAGTTTACTGTCAGTCAGGGATAGCAATCAGCCCCAGCATTTT. Its protein product is CASSLLSVRDSNQPQHF.